This TCR beta chain was obtained from a study of cytomegalovirus exposure and HLA in healthy donors. Study summary: The same platform as the approximately 670 first-cohort repertoires was used for the 100 to 150 validation repertoires, a later analysis reported. Whole-study findings and limits: Published work reported that the classifier diagnosed cytomegalovirus status with high specificity and sensitivity. The tendency of first-cohort TCR clusters to co-occur in the roughly 130 validation repertoires emerged from a later analysis.

Remarks on this clone: Its antigen is unknown.

The CDR3 sequence is 15 residues long. Germline V gives CDR1 SGHNT, CDR2 YENEEA. V lost 5 bases and J 9 bases, leaving 22 bases between the germline ends. This table comes from immunoSEQ multiplex PCR, and its TCRdb copy is limited to in-frame clones, with some not included. The repertoire holds under 200,000 clones, over 85% seen once, with 10% in the top ten. The donors formed part of the roughly 120-subject validation cohort, distinct from the approximately 630-subject first cohort. The chain has TRBV11-3 and TRBJ2-5, with D possibly matching TRBD2 (6 bases). This TCR derives from a woman aged 18-29 years in good health and CMV-seropositive. Sequenced input: PBMCs. CDR3 loop: CASSARVPLEGAQYF. DNA of the CDR3: TGTGCCAGCAGCGCCCGGGTCCCCCTGGAGGGAGCCCAGTACTTC.